Listed below are T cell receptor beta chains from one sample, sequenced in a study of blood T cell repertoires in COVID-19. The table came from immunoSEQ multiplex PCR; TCRdb's copy has only in-frame clones and leaves some out. The repertoire holds hundreds of thousands of clones, with 87% as singletons. The sequenced sample was PBMCs or T cells enriched from blood (not recorded which). The receptors here all came from a woman aged 30 to 39 with acute COVID-19. Both conserved end residues are part of each CDR3. Each record gives: clone size, V gene, J gene, D gene, CDR3 protein, CDR3 DNA. D genes are given only for firm matches. Only some rows state a clone size, as once, few, many or a class for expanded clones.

-	TRBV12-3/TRBV12-4	TRBJ1-1	-	CASKQPPGTEAFF	TGTGCCAGCAAACAGCCCCCTGGCACTGAAGCTTTCTTT
few	TRBV6-2/TRBV6-3	TRBJ1-1	-	CASSYFGQNTEAFF	TGTGCCAGCAGTTACTTTGGGCAGAACACTGAAGCTTTCTTT
-	TRBV12-3/TRBV12-4	TRBJ2-7	TRBD1	CASSAGGYEQYF	TGTGCCAGCAGCGCAGGGGGTTACGAGCAGTACTTC
-	TRBV7-9	TRBJ2-3	TRBD1	CASRKTGAWVDTQYF	TGTGCCAGCAGAAAGACAGGGGCTTGGGTTGATACGCAGTATTTT
-	TRBV6-2/TRBV6-3	TRBJ2-2	-	CASSWVDSNTGELFF	TGTGCCAGCAGTTGGGTGGACAGCAACACCGGGGAGCTGTTTTTT
-	TRBV30	TRBJ1-1	-	CAWSSGDTEAFF	TGTGCCTGGAGTTCGGGGGACACTGAAGCTTTCTTT
-	TRBV3-1/TRBV3-2	TRBJ1-2	-	CASRGEGFGGYTF	TGTGCCAGCAGAGGGGAGGGATTTGGTGGCTACACCTTC
once	TRBV29-1	TRBJ1-1	-	CSVPGQTGNTEAFF	TGCAGCGTCCCGGGACAAACGGGAAACACTGAAGCTTTCTTT
-	TRBV7-9	TRBJ2-3	-	CASSPRTVSTDTQYF	TGTGCCAGCAGCCCCCGGACAGTGAGCACAGATACGCAGTATTTT
-	TRBV27	TRBJ2-4	-	CASSHPTDLAKNIQYF	TGTGCCAGCAGTCATCCGACAGATTTAGCCAAAAACATTCAGTACTTC
-	TRBV5-4	TRBJ1-1	TRBD1	CASSLRDRGTEAFF	TGTGCCAGCAGTCTCCGGGACAGGGGCACTGAAGCTTTCTTT
-	TRBV2	TRBJ1-6	TRBD1	CATSPDRGYNSPLHF	TGTGCCACATCTCCGGACAGGGGGTACAATTCACCCCTCCACTTT
once	TRBV14	TRBJ1-2	TRBD1	CASSQALGQFYGYTF	TGTGCCAGCAGCCAAGCTTTGGGACAGTTCTATGGCTACACCTTC
-	TRBV11-2	TRBJ1-2	TRBD1	CASSSGQGYGYTF	TGTGCCAGCAGCTCGGGACAGGGGTATGGCTACACCTTC
few	TRBV6-5	TRBJ1-1	-	CASSYEALNTEAFF	TGTGCCAGCAGTTACGAGGCCTTGAACACTGAAGCTTTCTTT
-	TRBV30	TRBJ2-7	TRBD2	CAWSSSGGAYEQYF	TGTGCCTGGAGCTCTAGCGGGGGGGCTTACGAGCAGTACTTC
-	TRBV5-1	TRBJ1-2	TRBD1	CASSLDHRGRGYGYTF	TGCGCCAGCAGCTTGGATCACAGGGGGAGAGGGTATGGCTACACCTTC
-	TRBV5-4	TRBJ1-2	-	CAIHFNYGYTF	TGTGCCATCCACTTTAACTATGGCTACACCTTC
-	TRBV6-2/TRBV6-3	TRBJ2-7	-	CASSYDLMEGENSYEQYF	TGTGCCAGCAGTTACGATTTAATGGAAGGGGAAAACTCCTACGAGCAGTACTTC
-	TRBV4-1	TRBJ2-7	TRBD1	CASSQEMGQGAGEQYF	TGCGCCAGCAGCCAAGAAATGGGACAGGGGGCTGGGGAGCAGTACTTC
-	TRBV5-1	TRBJ2-1	-	CASSTTGNEQFF	TGCGCCAGCAGCACGACAGGAAATGAGCAGTTCTTC
-	TRBV5-1	TRBJ1-6	-	CASSLDPPGLFFSSPLHF	TGCGCCAGCAGCTTGGATCCCCCAGGGTTATTCTTCTCTTCACCCCTCCACTTT
-	TRBV6-5	TRBJ2-6	-	CASSSQGFSGANVLTF	TGTGCCAGCAGTTCACAGGGTTTCTCTGGGGCCAACGTCCTGACTTTC
once	TRBV4-1	TRBJ1-4	-	CASSLQKGREKLFF	TGCGCCAGCAGCCTACAAAAAGGGAGAGAAAAACTGTTTTTT
-	TRBV5-4	TRBJ2-5	TRBD2	CATFGDSGGPVLQETQYF	TGTGCCACCTTCGGGGATAGCGGGGGGCCGGTTCTCCAAGAGACCCAGTACTTC
once	TRBV13	TRBJ1-2	-	CASSSPRQVGYGYTF	TGTGCCAGCAGCTCCCCCCGGCAGGTCGGCTATGGCTACACCTTC
-	TRBV5-5	TRBJ2-7	TRBD1	CASRWTGQSYEQYF	TGTGCCAGCAGGTGGACAGGGCAATCCTACGAGCAGTACTTC
-	TRBV19	TRBJ1-5	-	CASSETGSPGRQPQHF	TGTGCCAGTAGTGAAACAGGGAGTCCAGGCCGGCAGCCCCAGCATTTT
-	TRBV10-1	TRBJ1-3	-	CASSGPLSGNTIYF	TGCGCCAGCAGTGGTCCGTTATCTGGAAACACCATATATTTT
-	TRBV6-5	TRBJ2-1	TRBD2	CASSYSLAGSYNEQFF	TGTGCCAGCAGTTACTCGCTAGCGGGCTCCTACAATGAGCAGTTCTTC
-	TRBV15	TRBJ2-5	-	CATSREQLGGPQYF	TGTGCCACCAGCAGAGAACAGCTCGGGGGACCACAGTACTTC
-	TRBV18	TRBJ2-7	-	CASSPMEGYYEQYF	TGTGCCAGCTCACCGATGGAGGGGTACTACGAGCAGTACTTC
many	TRBV30	TRBJ2-3	-	CAWSNQGGTDTQYF	TGTGCCTGGAGTAATCAGGGAGGAACAGATACGCAGTATTTT
-	TRBV29-1	TRBJ2-2	-	CSALGPRGNTGELFF	TGCAGCGCCCTGGGTCCACGAGGAAACACCGGGGAGCTGTTTTTT
-	TRBV7-2	TRBJ1-6	TRBD1	CASSPGQGARPLHF	TGTGCCAGCAGCCCCGGACAGGGGGCGAGACCCCTCCACTTT
few	TRBV6-5	TRBJ1-2	TRBD1	CASSDRVAYGYTF	TGTGCCAGCAGCGACAGGGTTGCGTATGGCTACACCTTC
once	TRBV11-2	TRBJ2-7	-	CASRSLRGAEQYF	TGTGCCAGCAGGTCTCTTCGGGGGGCCGAGCAGTACTTC